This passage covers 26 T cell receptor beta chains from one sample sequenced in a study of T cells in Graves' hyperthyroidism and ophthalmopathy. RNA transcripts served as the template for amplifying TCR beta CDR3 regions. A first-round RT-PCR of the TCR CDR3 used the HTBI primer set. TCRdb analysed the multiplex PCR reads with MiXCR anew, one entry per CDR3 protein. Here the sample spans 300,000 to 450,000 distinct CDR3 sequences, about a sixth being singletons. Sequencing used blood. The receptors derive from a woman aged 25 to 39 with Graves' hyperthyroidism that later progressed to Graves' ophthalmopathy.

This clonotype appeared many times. The CDR3: CASSFVDQNSDEQFF. The CDR3, as DNA: TGCGCCAGCAGCTTTGTAGACCAAAATAGCGATGAGCAGTTCTTC. The V gene is TRBV5-1, the J gene TRBJ2-1; D possibly corresponds to TRBD2 (5 bases). This CDR3 has 15 residues. V dropped 2 bases and J dropped 8 bases, with 17 bases sitting between them. The germline CDR1 and CDR2 sequences are SGHRS and YFSETQ.

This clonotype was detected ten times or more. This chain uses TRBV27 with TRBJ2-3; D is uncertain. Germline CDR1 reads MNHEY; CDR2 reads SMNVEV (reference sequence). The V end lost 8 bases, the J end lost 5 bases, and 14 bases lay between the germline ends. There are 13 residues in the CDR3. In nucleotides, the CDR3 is TGTGCCAGCTCGCGGAATGCCGTAGATACGCAGTATTTT. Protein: CASSRNAVDTQYF.

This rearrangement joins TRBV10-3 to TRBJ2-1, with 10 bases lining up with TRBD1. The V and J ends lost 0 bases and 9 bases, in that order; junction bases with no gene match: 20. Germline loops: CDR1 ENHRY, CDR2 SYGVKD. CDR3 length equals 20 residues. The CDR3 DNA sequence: TGTGCCATCAGTGAGTCGTTGGGGACAGGGGTCATTTGGGCCCAGGGTGAGCAGTTCTTC. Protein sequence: CAISESLGTGVIWAQGEQFF.

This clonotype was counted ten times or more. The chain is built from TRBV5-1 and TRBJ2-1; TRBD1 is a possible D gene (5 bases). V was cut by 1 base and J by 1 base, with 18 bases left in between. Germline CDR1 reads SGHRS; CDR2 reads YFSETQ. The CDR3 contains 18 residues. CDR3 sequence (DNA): TGCGCCAGCAGCTTGCCAGAAGAGGACACGCATTCCTACAATGAGCAGTTCTTC. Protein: CASSLPEEDTHSYNEQFF.

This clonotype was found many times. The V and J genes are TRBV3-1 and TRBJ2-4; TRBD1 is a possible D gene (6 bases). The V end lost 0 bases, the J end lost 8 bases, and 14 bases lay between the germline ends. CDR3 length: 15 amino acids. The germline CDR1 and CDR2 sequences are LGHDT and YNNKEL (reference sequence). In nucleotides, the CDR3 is TGTGCCAGCAGCCAAGAAGGTCAGGGGATCTACATTCAGTACTTC. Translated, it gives CASSQEGQGIYIQYF.

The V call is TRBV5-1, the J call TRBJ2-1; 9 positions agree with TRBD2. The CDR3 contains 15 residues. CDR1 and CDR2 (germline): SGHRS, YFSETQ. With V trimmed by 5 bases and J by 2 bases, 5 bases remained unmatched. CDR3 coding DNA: TGCGCCAGCAGTATAGGGACTAGCACCTACAATGAGCAGTTCTTC. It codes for CASSIGTSTYNEQFF.

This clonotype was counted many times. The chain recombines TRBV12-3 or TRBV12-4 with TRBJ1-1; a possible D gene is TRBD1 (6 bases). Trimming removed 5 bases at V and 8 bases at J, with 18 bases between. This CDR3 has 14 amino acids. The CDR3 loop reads CASSAGGGYLEAFF. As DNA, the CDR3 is TGTGCCAGCAGTGCGGGAGGGGGTTACTTAGAAGCTTTCTTT.

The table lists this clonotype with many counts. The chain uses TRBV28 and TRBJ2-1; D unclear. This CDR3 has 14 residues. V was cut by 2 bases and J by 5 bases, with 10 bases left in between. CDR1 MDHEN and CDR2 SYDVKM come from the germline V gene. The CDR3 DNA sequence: TGTGCCAGCAGTTTAGGGGTGACTGACAATGAGCAGTTCTTC. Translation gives CASSLGVTDNEQFF.

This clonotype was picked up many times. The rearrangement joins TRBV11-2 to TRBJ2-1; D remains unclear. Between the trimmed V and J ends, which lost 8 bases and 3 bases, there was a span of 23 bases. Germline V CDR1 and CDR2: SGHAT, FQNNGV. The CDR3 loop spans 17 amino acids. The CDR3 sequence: CASPPSPPRVNYNEQFF. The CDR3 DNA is TGTGCCAGCCCACCGTCGCCCCCTCGGGTCAACTACAATGAGCAGTTCTTC. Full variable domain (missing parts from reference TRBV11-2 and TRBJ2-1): EAGVAQSPRYKIIEKRQSVAFWCNPISGHATLYWYQQILGQGPKLLIQFQNNGVVDDSQLPKDRFSAERLKGVDSTLKIQPAKLEDSAVYLCASPPSPPRVNYNEQFFGPGTRLTVL.

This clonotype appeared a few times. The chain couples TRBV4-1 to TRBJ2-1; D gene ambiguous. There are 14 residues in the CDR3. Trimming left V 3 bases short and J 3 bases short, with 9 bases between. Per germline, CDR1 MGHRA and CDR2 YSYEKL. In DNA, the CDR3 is TGCGCCAGCAGCCACCAGGCAAACTACAATGAGCAGTTCTTC. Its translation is CASSHQANYNEQFF.

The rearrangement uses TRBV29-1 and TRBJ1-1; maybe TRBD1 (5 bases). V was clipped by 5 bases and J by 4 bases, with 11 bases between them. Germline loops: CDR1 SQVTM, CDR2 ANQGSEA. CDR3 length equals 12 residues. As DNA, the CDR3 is TGCAGCGTTTTCAGGGTCCCCACTGAAGCTTTCTTT. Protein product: CSVFRVPTEAFF.

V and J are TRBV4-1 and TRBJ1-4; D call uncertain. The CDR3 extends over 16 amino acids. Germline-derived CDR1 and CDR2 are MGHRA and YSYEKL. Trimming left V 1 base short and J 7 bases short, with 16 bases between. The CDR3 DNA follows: TGCGCCAGCAGCCAAGCTCCTCGAGAGAACAGTGAAAAACTGTTTTTT. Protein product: CASSQAPRENSEKLFF.

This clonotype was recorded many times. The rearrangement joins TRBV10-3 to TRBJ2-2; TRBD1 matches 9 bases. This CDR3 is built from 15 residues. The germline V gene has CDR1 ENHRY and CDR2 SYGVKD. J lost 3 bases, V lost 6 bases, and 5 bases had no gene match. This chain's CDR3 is CAIRKGQGHTGELFF. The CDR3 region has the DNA TGTGCCATCAGAAAGGGACAGGGTCACACCGGGGAGCTGTTTTTT.

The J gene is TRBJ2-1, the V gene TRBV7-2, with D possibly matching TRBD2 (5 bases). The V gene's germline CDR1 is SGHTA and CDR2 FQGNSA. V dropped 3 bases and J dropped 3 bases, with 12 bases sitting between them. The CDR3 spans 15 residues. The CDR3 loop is CASSFVRGDYNEQFF. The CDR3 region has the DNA TGTGCCAGCAGCTTCGTCCGGGGAGACTACAATGAGCAGTTCTTC.

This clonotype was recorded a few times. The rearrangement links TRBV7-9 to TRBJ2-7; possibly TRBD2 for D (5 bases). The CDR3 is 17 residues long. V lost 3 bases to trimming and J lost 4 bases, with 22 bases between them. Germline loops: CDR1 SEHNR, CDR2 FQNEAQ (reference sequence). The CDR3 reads CASSFVPGYGGEYEQYF. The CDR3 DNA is TGTGCCAGCAGCTTTGTGCCGGGGTATGGCGGAGAATACGAGCAGTACTTC.

The CDR3 DNA reads TGCGCCAGCAGCTGGGGACTCGGTCTGAGTCCCGAAAGCTCCTATAATTCACCCCTCCACTTT. It encodes CASSWGLGLSPESSYNSPLHF. V and J are TRBV5-1 and TRBJ1-6; the D gene is possibly TRBD1 (5 bases). Trimming left V 3 bases short and J 0 bases short, with 25 bases between. Germline V gene data show CDR1 as SGHRS and CDR2 as YFSETQ. This CDR3 has 21 residues. The full variable domain, in which reference TRBV5-1 and TRBJ1-6 provide the parts outside the CDR3, is KAGVTQTPRYLIKTRGQQVTLSCSPISGHRSVSWYQQTPGQGLQFLFEYFSETQRNKGNFPGRFSGRQFSNSRSEMNVSTLELGDSALYLCASSWGLGLSPESSYNSPLHFGNGTRLTVT.

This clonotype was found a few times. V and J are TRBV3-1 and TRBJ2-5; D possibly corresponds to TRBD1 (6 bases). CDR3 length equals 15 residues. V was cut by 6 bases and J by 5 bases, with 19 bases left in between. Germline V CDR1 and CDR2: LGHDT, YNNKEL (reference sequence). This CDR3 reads CASSPGVARGETQYF. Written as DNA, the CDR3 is TGTGCCAGCAGTCCCGGAGTAGCGAGGGGGGAGACCCAGTACTTC.

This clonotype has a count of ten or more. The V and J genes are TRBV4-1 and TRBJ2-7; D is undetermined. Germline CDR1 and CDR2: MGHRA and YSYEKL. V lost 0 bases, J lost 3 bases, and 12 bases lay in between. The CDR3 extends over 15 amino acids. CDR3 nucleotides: TGCGCCAGCAGCCAAGATGACACGGATTTCTACGAGCAGTACTTC. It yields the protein CASSQDDTDFYEQYF.

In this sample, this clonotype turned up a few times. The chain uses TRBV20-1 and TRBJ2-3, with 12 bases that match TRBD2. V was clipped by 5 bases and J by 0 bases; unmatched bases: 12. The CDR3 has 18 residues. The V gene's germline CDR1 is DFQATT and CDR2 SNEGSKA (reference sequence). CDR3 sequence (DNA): TGCAGTGCTCGACTAGGACTAGCGGGATACGTGAGCACAGATACGCAGTATTTT. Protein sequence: CSARLGLAGYVSTDTQYF.

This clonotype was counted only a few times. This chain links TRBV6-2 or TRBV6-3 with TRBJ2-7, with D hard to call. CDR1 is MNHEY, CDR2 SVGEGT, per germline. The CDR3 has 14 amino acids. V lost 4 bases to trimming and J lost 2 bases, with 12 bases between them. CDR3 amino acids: CASSLSGLAYEQYF. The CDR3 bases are TGTGCCAGCAGTTTATCCGGGTTAGCCTACGAGCAGTACTTC.

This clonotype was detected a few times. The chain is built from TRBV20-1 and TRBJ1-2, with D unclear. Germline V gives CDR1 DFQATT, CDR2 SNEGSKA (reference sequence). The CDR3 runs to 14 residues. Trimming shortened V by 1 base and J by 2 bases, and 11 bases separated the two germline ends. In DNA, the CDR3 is TGCAGTGCTAGAGTAACGTATGGGAACTATGGCTACACCTTC. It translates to CSARVTYGNYGYTF.

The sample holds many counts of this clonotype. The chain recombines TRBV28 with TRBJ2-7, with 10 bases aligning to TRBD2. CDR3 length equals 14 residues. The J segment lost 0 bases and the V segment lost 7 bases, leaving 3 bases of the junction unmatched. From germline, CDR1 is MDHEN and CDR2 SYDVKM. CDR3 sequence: CASTTSGDSYEQYF. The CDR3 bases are TGTGCCAGCACAACTAGCGGGGACTCCTACGAGCAGTACTTC.

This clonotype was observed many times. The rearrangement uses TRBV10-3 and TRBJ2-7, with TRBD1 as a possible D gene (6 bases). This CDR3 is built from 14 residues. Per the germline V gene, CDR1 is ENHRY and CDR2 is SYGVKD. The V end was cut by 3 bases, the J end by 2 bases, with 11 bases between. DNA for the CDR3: TGTGCCATCAGTGACAGGGGTTTTCCCTACGAGCAGTACTTC. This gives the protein CAISDRGFPYEQYF.

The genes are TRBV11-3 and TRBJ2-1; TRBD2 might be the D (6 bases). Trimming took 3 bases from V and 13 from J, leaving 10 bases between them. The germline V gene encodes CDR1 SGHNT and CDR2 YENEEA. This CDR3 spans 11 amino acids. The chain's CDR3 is CASSLAGLQFF. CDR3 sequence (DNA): TGTGCCAGCAGCTTGGCGGGACTTCAGTTCTTC.

CDR3 amino acids: CASTLGLAGANEQFF. CDR3 DNA sequence: TGTGCCAGCACTTTGGGACTAGCGGGAGCCAATGAGCAGTTCTTC. The chain uses TRBV27 and TRBJ2-1; TRBD2 matches at 14 bases. The junction had 5 bases not matched to a gene; V was cut back by 7 bases and J by 6 bases. The V gene's germline CDR1 is MNHEY and CDR2 SMNVEV (reference sequence). The CDR3 extends over 15 amino acids.

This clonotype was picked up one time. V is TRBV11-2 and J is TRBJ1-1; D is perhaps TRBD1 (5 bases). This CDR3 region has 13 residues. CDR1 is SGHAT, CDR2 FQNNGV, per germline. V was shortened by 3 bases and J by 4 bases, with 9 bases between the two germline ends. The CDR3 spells CASSFNRGTEAFF. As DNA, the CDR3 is TGTGCCAGCAGCTTTAATAGGGGCACTGAAGCTTTCTTT.